This T cell receptor beta chain was sequenced during a study of cytomegalovirus exposure and HLA in healthy donors. The PCR employed 60 Vbeta primers together with 13 Jbeta primers. TCRdb's copy holds only in-frame clones and misses some; the assay was immunoSEQ multiplex PCR. The sample has roughly 120,000 clones, 75% to 90% seen once; the top ten hold roughly 2.4%. The sequenced material came from PBMCs. The clonotype comes from a man aged 25 to 40 in good health and CMV-seronegative.

CDR3 coding DNA: TGCGCCAGCAGCTTGGGAGTAGATACGCAGTATTTT. Its protein product is CASSLGVDTQYF. V gene TRBV5-1 combines with J gene TRBJ2-3; D ambiguous. The CDR3 consists of 12 residues. Germline CDR1 SGHRS, CDR2 YFSETQ. Trimming stripped 0 bases from V and 5 bases from J, with 4 bases between.